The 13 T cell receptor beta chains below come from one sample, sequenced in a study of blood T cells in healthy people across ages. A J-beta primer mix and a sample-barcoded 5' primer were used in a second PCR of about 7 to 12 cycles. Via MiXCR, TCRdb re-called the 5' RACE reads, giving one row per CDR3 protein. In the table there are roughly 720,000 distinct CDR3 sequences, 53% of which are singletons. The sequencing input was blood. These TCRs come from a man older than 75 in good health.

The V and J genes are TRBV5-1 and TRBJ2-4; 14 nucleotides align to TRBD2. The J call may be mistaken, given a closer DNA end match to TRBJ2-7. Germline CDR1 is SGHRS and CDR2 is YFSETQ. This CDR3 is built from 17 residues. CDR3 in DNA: TGCGCCAGCAGCTTGATACCGACTAGCGGGAGGGCCCGCGAGCAGTACTTC. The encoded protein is CASSLIPTSGRAREQYF.

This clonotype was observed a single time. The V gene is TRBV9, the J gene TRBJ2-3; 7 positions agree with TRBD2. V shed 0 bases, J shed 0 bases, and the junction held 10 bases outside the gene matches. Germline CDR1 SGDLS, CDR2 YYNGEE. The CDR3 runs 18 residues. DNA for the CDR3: TGTGCCAGCAGCGTAGCGGGAGGAGCCCCCTCTAGCACAGATACGCAGTATTTT. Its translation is CASSVAGGAPSSTDTQYF.

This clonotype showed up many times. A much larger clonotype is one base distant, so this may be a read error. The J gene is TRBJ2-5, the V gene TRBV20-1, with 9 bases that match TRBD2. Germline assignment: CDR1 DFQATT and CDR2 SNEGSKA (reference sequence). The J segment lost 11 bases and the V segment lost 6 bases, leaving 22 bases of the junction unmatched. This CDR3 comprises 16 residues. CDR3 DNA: TGCAGTGCCGTATGGCTAGCGGGCGGGAGGGCAGGTGAGCAGTACTTC. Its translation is CSAVWLAGGRAGEQYF.

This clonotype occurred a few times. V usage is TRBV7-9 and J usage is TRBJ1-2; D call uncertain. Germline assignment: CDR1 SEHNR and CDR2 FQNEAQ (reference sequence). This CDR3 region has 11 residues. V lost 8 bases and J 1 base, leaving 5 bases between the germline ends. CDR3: CASGDNYGYTF. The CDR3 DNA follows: TGTGCCAGCGGCGATAACTATGGCTACACCTTC.

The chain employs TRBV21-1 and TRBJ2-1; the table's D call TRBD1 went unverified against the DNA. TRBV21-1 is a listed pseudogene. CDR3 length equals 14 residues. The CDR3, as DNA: TGTGCCAGCCGATGGGACAGGGTCTACAATGAGCAGTTCTTC. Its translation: CASRWDRVYNEQFF.

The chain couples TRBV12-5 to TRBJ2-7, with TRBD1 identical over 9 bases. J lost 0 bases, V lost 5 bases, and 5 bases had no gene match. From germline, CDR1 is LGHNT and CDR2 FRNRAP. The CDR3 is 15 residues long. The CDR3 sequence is CASGGGTGPSYEQYF. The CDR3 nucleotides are TGTGCTAGTGGTGGGGGGACAGGGCCCTCCTACGAGCAGTACTTC.

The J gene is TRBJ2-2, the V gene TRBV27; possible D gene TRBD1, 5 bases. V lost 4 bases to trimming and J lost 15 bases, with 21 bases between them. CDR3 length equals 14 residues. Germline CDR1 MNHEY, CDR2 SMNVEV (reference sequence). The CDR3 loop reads CASSSRFMGEGVFF. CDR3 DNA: TGTGCCAGCAGTTCGCGGTTTATGGGTGAAGGGGTGTTTTTT.

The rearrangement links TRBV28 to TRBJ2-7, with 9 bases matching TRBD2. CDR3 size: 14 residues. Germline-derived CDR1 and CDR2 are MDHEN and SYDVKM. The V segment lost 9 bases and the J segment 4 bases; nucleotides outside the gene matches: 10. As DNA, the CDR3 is TGTGCCAGTACCCCGGGACTAGCAGGATACGAGCAGTACTTC. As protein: CASTPGLAGYEQYF.

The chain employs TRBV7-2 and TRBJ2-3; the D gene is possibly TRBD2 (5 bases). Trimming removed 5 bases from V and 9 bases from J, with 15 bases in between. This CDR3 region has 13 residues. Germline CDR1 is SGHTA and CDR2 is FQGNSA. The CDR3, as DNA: TGTGCCAGCAGCCCTTACGGGGAGATGACGCAGTATTTT. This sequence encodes CASSPYGEMTQYF.

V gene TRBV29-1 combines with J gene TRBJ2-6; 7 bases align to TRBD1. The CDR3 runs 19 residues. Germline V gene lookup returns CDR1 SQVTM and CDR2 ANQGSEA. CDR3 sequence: CSVIDRAFSPTSGANVLTF. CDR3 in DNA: TGCAGTGTAATCGACAGGGCCTTTAGCCCCACCTCTGGGGCCAACGTCCTGACTTTC. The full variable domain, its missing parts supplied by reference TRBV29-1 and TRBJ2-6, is SAVISQKPSRDICQRGTSLTIQCQVDSQVTMMFWYRQQPGQSLTLIATANQGSEATYESGFVIDKFPISRPNLTFSTLTVSNMSPEDSSIYLCSVIDRAFSPTSGANVLTFGAGSRLTVL.

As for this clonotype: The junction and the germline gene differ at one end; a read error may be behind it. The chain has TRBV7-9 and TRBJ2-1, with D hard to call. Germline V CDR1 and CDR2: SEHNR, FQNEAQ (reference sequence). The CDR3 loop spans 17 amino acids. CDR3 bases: TGTGCCAACAGCTTAGGTCCAGCGACAAGCTCCTACAATGAGCAGTTCTTC. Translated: CANSLGPATSSYNEQFF.

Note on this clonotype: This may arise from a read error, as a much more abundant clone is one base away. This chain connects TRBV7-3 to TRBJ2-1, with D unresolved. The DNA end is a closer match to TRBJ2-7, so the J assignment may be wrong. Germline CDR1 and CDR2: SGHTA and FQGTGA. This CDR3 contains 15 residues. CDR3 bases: TGTGCCAGCAGCTTCCCAACTAATTCCTACAATGAGCAGTACTTC. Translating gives CASSFPTNSYNEQYF.

CDR3 DNA sequence: TGCGCCAGCAGCCACGACAGGGGGTTCGGATATACGCAGTATTTT. This encodes CASSHDRGFGYTQYF. The chain combines TRBV4-1 with TRBJ2-3, with TRBD1 matching over 9 bases. The CDR3 contains 15 residues. Germline loops: CDR1 MGHRA, CDR2 YSYEKL. Trimming removed 3 bases from V and 7 bases from J; junction bases left unmatched: 8.